Listed below are T cell receptor beta chains from one sample, sequenced in a study of cytomegalovirus exposure and HLA in healthy donors. Profiling relied on immunoSEQ multiplex PCR, and the TCRdb table lists in-frame clones only, not all of them. The sample table sets out around 140,000 clones. Sequences were obtained from PBMCs. The receptors come from a woman aged 50 to 65 in good health and CMV-seronegative. Each CDR3 is given with its conserved first and last residue. The D gene is left open where the match is weak.

j_gene: TRBJ1-3; v_gene: TRBV7-9; d_gene: NA; CDR3nt: TGTGCCAGCAGCTTAGAGCGGTTCGTGTTCTCTGGAAACACCATATATTTT; CDR3aa: CASSLERFVFSGNTIYF
j_gene: TRBJ2-2; v_gene: TRBV19; d_gene: NA; CDR3nt: TGTGCCAGTAGTATAGCGTCTCCGAACACCGGGGAGCTGTTTTTT; CDR3aa: CASSIASPNTGELFF
j_gene: TRBJ2-1; v_gene: TRBV6-1; d_gene: NA; CDR3nt: TGTGCCAGCATTGCTGGACAGTCGAACAATGAGCAGTTCTTC; CDR3aa: CASIAGQSNNEQFF
j_gene: TRBJ2-2; v_gene: TRBV7-3; d_gene: NA; CDR3nt: TGTGCCAGCAGCTTATCCCTAACGAACACCGGGGAGCTGTTTTTT; CDR3aa: CASSLSLTNTGELFF
j_gene: TRBJ2-7; v_gene: TRBV7-2; d_gene: NA; CDR3nt: TGTGCCAGCAGCTTAGCCCCCGGAGAGCCCTACGAGCAGTACTTC; CDR3aa: CASSLAPGEPYEQYF
j_gene: TRBJ1-1; v_gene: TRBV6-5; d_gene: TRBD1; CDR3nt: TGTGCCAGCAGAGACTCGGGACAGTCGATCACTGAAGCTTTCTTT; CDR3aa: CASRDSGQSITEAFF
j_gene: TRBJ2-2; v_gene: TRBV4-2; d_gene: TRBD2; CDR3nt: TGTGCCAGCAGCCGCGGACTAGCGGGGGCCAACACCGGGGAGCTGTTTTTT; CDR3aa: CASSRGLAGANTGELFF
j_gene: TRBJ1-1; v_gene: TRBV5-5; d_gene: TRBD1; CDR3nt: TGTGCCAGCAGCCCCTTGGGACAGGATTCAGGGGAAGCTTTCTTT; CDR3aa: CASSPLGQDSGEAFF
j_gene: TRBJ1-2; v_gene: TRBV28; d_gene: TRBD1; CDR3nt: TGTGCCAGCAGTTCGACAGGGCTGGGCTATGGCTACACCTTC; CDR3aa: CASSSTGLGYGYTF
j_gene: TRBJ2-3; v_gene: TRBV18; d_gene: NA; CDR3nt: TGTGCCACTGGCCCCCTAATTGGAGAGGGAGTCATTAAGGGAGATACGCAGTATTTT; CDR3aa: CATGPLIGEGVIKGDTQYF
j_gene: TRBJ2-3; v_gene: TRBV19; d_gene: TRBD2; CDR3nt: TGTGCCAGTAGTCGGCTCGGGACACGAGGGACTAGCGGGAGCCCAGATACGCAGTATTTT; CDR3aa: CASSRLGTRGTSGSPDTQYF
j_gene: TRBJ1-5; v_gene: TRBV30; d_gene: NA; CDR3nt: TGTGCCTGGACCCCGGGGAGCATTGACCAGCCCCAGCATTTT; CDR3aa: CAWTPGSIDQPQHF
j_gene: TRBJ2-1; v_gene: TRBV4-2; d_gene: TRBD2; CDR3nt: TGTGCCAGCAGCCCCAAGGGACTAAACAATGAGCAGTTCTTC; CDR3aa: CASSPKGLNNEQFF
j_gene: TRBJ2-3; v_gene: TRBV5-1; d_gene: TRBD2; CDR3nt: TGCGCCAGCAGCTTGGATACTAGCGGGTGGGATACGCAGTATTTT; CDR3aa: CASSLDTSGWDTQYF
j_gene: TRBJ1-3; v_gene: TRBV2; d_gene: NA; CDR3nt: TGTGCCAGCAGTGAATTATCTCCAGGGACATCTGGAAACACCATATATTTT; CDR3aa: CASSELSPGTSGNTIYF
j_gene: TRBJ1-1; v_gene: TRBV5-1; d_gene: NA; CDR3nt: TGCGCCAGCAGCACCTCAGGGGTCGGGAACACTGAAGCTTTCTTT; CDR3aa: CASSTSGVGNTEAFF
j_gene: TRBJ1-6; v_gene: TRBV6-6; d_gene: TRBD1; CDR3nt: TGTGCCAGCAATTTCCAGGGGGTTAGTTCGCCCCTCCACTTT; CDR3aa: CASNFQGVSSPLHF
j_gene: TRBJ1-4; v_gene: TRBV30; d_gene: NA; CDR3nt: TGTGCCTGGACTCGCAGGGCTAATGAAAAACTGTTTTTT; CDR3aa: CAWTRRANEKLFF
j_gene: TRBJ1-5; v_gene: TRBV6-1; d_gene: TRBD1; CDR3nt: TGTGCCAGCACCCTCGGGACAGTCAATCAGCCCCAGCATTTT; CDR3aa: CASTLGTVNQPQHF
j_gene: TRBJ2-1; v_gene: TRBV28; d_gene: NA; CDR3nt: TGTGCCAGCAGTTTGGCTGGACAGTTTTTCTACAATGAGCAGTTCTTC; CDR3aa: CASSLAGQFFYNEQFF
j_gene: TRBJ2-2; v_gene: TRBV9; d_gene: NA; CDR3nt: TGTGCCAGCAGCTTATCCCCTGGGCGGAACACCGGGGAGCTGTTTTTT; CDR3aa: CASSLSPGRNTGELFF
j_gene: TRBJ2-6; v_gene: TRBV19; d_gene: TRBD2; CDR3nt: TGTGCCAGTAGTATCGGGGGGTCTGGGGCCAACGTCCTGACTTTC; CDR3aa: CASSIGGSGANVLTF